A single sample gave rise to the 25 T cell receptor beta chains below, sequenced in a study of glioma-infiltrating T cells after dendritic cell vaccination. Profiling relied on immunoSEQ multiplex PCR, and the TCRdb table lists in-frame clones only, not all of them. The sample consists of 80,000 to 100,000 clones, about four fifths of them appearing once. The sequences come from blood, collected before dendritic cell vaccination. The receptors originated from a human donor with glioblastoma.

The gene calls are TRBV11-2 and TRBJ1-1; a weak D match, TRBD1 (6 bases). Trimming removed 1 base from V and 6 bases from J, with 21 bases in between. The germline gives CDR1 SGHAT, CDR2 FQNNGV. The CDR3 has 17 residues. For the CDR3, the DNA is TGTGCCAGCAGCTTAGCACGGGGCCGGTGGGGACATGCTGAAGCTTTCTTT. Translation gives CASSLARGRWGHAEAFF.

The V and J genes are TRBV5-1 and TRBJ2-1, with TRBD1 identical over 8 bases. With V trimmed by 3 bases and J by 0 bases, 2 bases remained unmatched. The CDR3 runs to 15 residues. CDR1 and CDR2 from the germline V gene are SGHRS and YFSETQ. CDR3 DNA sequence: TGCGCCAGCAGCTGGGACAGGAGCTCCTACAATGAGCAGTTCTTC. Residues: CASSWDRSSYNEQFF.

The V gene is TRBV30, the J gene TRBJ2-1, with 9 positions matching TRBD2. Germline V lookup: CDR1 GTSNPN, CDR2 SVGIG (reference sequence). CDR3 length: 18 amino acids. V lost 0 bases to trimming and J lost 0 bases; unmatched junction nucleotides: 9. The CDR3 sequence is CAWSVVLAGISSYNEQFF. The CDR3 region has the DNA TGTGCCTGGAGTGTAGTCCTAGCGGGGATTAGCTCCTACAATGAGCAGTTCTTC.

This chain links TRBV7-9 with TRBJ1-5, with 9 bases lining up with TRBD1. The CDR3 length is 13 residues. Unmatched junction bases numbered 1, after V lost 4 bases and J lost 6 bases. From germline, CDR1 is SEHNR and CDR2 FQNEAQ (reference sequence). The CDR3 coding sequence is TGTGCCAGCAGCTCGACAGGGGGTCAGCCCCAGCATTTT. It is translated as CASSSTGGQPQHF.

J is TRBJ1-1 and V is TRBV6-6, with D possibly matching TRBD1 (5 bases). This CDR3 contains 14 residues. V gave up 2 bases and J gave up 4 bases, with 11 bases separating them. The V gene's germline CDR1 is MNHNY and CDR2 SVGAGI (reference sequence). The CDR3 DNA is TGTGCCAGCAGTTACCATGTCGGGGGCACTGAAGCTTTCTTT. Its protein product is CASSYHVGGTEAFF.

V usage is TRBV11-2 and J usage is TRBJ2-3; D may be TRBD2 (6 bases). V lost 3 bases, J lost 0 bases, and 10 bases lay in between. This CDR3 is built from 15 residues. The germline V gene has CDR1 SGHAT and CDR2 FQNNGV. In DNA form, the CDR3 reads TGTGCCAGCAGCTTGGGGGGATTAAGCACAGATACGCAGTATTTT. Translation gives CASSLGGLSTDTQYF.

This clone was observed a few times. CDR3 DNA: TGTGCCTGGAGTGCGGGGACAGCCGGAGGAGCTTTCTTT. Translating it yields CAWSAGTAGGAFF. The rearrangement joins TRBV30 to TRBJ1-1; 7 nucleotides line up with TRBD1. There are 13 residues in the CDR3. Trimming took 1 base from V and 10 from J; bases not matched to a gene: 9. In germline, CDR1 is GTSNPN, CDR2 SVGIG (reference sequence).

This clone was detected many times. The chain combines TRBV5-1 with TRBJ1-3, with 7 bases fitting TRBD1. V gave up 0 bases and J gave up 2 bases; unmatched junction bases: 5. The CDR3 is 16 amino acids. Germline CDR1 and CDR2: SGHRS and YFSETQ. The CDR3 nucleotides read TGCGCCAGCAGCTTGGTGGGACAGTTTACTGGAAACACCATATATTTT. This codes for CASSLVGQFTGNTIYF.

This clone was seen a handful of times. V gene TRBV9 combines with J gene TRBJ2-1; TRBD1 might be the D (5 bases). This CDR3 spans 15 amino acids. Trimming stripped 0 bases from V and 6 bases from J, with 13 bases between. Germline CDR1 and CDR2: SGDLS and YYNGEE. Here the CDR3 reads CASSVGTLGANEQFF. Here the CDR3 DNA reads TGTGCCAGCAGCGTAGGAACTCTTGGGGCCAATGAGCAGTTCTTC.

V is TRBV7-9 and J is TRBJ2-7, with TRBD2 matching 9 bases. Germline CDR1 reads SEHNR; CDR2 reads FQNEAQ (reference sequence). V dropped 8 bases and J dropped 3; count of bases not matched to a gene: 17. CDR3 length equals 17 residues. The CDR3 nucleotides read TGTGCCAGCTCCTCATCCTGGGATTTAGCGGGAGTCTACGAGCAGTACTTC. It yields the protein CASSSSWDLAGVYEQYF.

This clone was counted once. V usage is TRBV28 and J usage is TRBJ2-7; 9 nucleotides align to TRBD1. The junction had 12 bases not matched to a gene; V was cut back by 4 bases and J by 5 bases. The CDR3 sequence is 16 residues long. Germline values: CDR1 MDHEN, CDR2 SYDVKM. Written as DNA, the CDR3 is TGTGCCAGCAGTTCACCAGGGACAGGGTTATTCAACGAGCAGTACTTC. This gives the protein CASSSPGTGLFNEQYF.

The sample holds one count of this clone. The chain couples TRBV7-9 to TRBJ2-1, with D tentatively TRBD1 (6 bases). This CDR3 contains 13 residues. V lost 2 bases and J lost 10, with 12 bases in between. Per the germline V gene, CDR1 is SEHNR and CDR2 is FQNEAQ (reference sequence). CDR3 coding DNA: TGTGCCAGCAGCTTAATCGGTAGGGGGGAGCAGTTCTTC. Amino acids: CASSLIGRGEQFF.

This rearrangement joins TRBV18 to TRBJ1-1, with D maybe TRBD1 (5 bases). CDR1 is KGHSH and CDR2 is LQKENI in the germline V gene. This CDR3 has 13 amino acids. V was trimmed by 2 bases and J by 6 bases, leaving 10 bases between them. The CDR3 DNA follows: TGTGCCAGCTCACCAGGGCCAGGGTCTGAAGCTTTCTTT. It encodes CASSPGPGSEAFF.

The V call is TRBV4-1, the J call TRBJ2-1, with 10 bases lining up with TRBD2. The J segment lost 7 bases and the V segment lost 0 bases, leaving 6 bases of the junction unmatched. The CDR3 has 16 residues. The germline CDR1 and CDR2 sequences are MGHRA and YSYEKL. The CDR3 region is CASSQERAGGKNEQFF. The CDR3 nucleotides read TGCGCCAGCAGCCAAGAGAGAGCGGGGGGGAAGAATGAGCAGTTCTTC.

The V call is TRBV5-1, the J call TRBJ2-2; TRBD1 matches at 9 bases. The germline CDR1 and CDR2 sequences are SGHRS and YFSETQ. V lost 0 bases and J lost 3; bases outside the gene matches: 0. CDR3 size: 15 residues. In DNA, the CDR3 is TGCGCCAGCAGCTTGGGGACAGGGGACACCGGGGAGCTGTTTTTT. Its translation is CASSLGTGDTGELFF.

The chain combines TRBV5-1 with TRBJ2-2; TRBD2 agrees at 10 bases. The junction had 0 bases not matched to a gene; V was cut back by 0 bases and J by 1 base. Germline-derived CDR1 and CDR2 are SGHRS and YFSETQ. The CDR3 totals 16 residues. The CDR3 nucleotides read TGCGCCAGCAGCTTGGGGACTAGCGGGAACACCGGGGAGCTGTTTTTT. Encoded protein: CASSLGTSGNTGELFF.

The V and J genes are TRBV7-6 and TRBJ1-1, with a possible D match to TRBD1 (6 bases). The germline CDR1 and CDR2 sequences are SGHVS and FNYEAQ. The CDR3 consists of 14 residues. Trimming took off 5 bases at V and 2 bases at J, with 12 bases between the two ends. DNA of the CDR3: TGTGCCAGCAGCCCCGGGACAAGCAACACTGAAGCTTTCTTT. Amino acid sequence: CASSPGTSNTEAFF.

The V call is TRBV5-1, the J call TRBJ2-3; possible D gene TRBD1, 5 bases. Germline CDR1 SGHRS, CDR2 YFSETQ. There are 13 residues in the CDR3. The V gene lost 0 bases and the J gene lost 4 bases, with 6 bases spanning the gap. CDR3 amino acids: CASSLVGADTQYF. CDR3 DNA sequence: TGCGCCAGCAGCTTGGTAGGGGCAGATACGCAGTATTTT.

The CDR3, as DNA: TGTGCCAGCAGTTTAGATCCGGGTATGACCACTGAAGCTTTCTTT. Its protein is CASSLDPGMTTEAFF. The chain carries TRBV27 and TRBJ1-1, with unresolved D. Germline loops: CDR1 MNHEY, CDR2 SMNVEV (reference sequence). This CDR3 spans 15 amino acids. V was clipped by 2 bases and J by 4 bases, with 14 bases between them.

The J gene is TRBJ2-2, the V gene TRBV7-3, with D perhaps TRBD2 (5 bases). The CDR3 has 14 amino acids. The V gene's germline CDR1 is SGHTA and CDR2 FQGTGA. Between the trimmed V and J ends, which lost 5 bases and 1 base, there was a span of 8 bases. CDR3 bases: TGTGCCAGCAGCCCGGGGATGAACACCGGGGAGCTGTTTTTT. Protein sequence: CASSPGMNTGELFF.

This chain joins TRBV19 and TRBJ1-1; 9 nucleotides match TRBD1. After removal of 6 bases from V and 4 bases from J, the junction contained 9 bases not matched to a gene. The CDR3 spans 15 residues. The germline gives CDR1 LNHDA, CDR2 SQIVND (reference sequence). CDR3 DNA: TGTGCCAGTAGCCACTGGACAGGGGAGGGCACTGAAGCTTTCTTT. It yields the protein CASSHWTGEGTEAFF.

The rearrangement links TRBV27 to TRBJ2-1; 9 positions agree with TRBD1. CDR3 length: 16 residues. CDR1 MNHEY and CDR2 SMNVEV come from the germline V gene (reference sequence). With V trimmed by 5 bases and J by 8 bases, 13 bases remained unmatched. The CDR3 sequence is CASSPAGGTGYYEQFF. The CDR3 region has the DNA TGTGCCAGCAGTCCGGCCGGGGGGACAGGGTATTATGAGCAGTTCTTC.

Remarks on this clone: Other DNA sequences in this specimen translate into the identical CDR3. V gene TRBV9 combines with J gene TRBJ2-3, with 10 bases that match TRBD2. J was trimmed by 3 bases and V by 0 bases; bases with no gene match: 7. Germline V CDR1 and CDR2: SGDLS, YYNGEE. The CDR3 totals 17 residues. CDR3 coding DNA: TGTGCCAGCAGCGTAGGGGCTAGCGGGAGTATGACAGATACGCAGTATTTT. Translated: CASSVGASGSMTDTQYF.

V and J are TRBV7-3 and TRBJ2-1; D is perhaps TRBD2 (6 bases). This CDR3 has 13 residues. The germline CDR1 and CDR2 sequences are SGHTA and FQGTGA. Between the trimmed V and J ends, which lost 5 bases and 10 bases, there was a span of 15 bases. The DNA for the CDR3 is TGTGCCAGCAGCCTAGCACGCGGGGACGAGCAGTTCTTC. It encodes CASSLARGDEQFF.

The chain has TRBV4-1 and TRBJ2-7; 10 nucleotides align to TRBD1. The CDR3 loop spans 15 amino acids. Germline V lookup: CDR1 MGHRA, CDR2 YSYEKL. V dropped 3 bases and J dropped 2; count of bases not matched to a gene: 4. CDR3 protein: CASSHTTGGPYEQYF. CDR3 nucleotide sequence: TGCGCCAGCAGCCACACGACAGGGGGCCCCTACGAGCAGTACTTC.